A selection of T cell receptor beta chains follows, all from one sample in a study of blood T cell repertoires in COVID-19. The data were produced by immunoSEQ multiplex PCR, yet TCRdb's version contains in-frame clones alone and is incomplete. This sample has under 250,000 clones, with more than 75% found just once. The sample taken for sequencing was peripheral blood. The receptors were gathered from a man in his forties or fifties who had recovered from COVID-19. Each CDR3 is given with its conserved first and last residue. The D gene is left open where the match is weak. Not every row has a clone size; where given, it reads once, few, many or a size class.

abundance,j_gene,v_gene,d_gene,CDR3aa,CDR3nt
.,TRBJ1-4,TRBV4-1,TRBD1,CASSQERDRGEKLFF,TGCGCCAGCAGCCAAGAAAGGGACAGGGGTGAAAAACTGTTTTTT
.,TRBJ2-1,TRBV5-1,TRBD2,CASRITGGVNNEQFF,TGCGCCAGCAGAATTACGGGAGGGGTAAACAATGAGCAGTTCTTC
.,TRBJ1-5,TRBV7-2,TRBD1,CASSFFPGGTGNQPQHF,TGTGCCAGCAGCTTCTTTCCAGGGGGCACCGGTAATCAGCCCCAGCATTTT
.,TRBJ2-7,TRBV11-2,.,CASSLRTVDEQYF,TGTGCCAGCAGCTTACGGACAGTCGACGAGCAGTACTTC
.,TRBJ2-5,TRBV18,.,CASSLQGGKITQYF,TGTGCCAGCTCTCTCCAAGGCGGCAAAATAACCCAGTACTTC
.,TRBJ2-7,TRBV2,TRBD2,CASMRGPGGQYF,TGTGCCAGCATGAGGGGCCCGGGGGGGCAGTACTTC
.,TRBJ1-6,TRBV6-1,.,CASSDRGPYNSPLHF,TGTGCCAGCAGTGACAGGGGACCCTATAATTCACCCCTCCACTTT
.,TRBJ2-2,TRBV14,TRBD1,CASSRPTGTVYTGELFF,TGTGCCAGCAGCCGACCAACCGGGACAGTCTACACCGGGGAGCTGTTTTTT
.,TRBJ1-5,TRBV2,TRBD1,CASRGQGQGLSNQPQHF,TGTGCCAGCAGAGGACAGGGGCAGGGATTGAGCAATCAGCCCCAGCATTTT
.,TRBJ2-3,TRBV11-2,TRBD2,CASSLFGRAEADTQYF,TGTGCCAGCAGCTTATTCGGGAGGGCCGAAGCAGATACGCAGTATTTT
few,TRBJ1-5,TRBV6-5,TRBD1,CASSYTTGGDQPQHF,TGTGCCAGCAGTTACACGACAGGGGGCGATCAGCCCCAGCATTTT
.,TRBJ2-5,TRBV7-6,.,CASSLRNSGETQYF,TGTGCCAGCAGCTTACGGAACTCCGGGGAGACCCAGTACTTC
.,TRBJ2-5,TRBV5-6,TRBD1,CASSQADRGPGETQYF,TGTGCCAGCAGCCAAGCGGACAGGGGGCCGGGGGAGACCCAGTACTTC
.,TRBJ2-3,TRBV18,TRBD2,CASSISSGRGTDTQYF,TGTGCCAGCTCAATTTCTAGCGGGAGGGGCACAGATACGCAGTATTTT
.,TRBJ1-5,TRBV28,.,CASSLLSGAVNQPQHF,TGTGCCAGCAGTTTACTATCGGGAGCCGTCAATCAGCCCCAGCATTTT
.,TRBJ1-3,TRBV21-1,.,CASSKVIKYSHSGNTIYF,TGTGCCAGCAGCAAAGTTATTAAATACAGCCACTCTGGAAACACCATATATTTT
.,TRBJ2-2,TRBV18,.,CASSVGITGELFF,TGTGCCAGCTCCGTGGGCATCACCGGGGAGCTGTTTTTT
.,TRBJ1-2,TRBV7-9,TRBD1,CASSPGGPRGYTF,TGTGCCAGCAGCCCAGGGGGGCCTCGGGGCTACACCTTC
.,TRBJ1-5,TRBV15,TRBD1,CATSRERGDRSNQPQHF,TGTGCCACCAGCAGAGAGAGAGGGGACAGAAGCAATCAGCCCCAGCATTTT
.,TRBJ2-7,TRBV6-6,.,CASSNGLGVGYEQYF,TGTGCCAGCAGCAATGGACTCGGAGTTGGATACGAGCAGTACTTC
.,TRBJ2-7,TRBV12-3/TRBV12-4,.,CASSVRTGYEQYF,TGTGCCAGCAGTGTACGAACTGGCTACGAGCAGTACTTC
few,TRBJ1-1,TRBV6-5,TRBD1,CASRGQGAGDTEAFF,TGTGCCAGCAGGGGACAGGGGGCAGGGGACACTGAAGCTTTCTTT
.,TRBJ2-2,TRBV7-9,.,CASSLQGTNTGELFF,TGTGCCAGCAGCTTACAGGGAACTAACACCGGGGAGCTGTTTTTT
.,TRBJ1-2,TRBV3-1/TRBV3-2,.,CASSHTRDYGYTF,TGTGCCAGCAGCCATACCAGGGACTATGGCTACACCTTC
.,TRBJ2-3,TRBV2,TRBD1,CASEQGATDTQYF,TGTGCCAGCGAACAGGGGGCGACAGATACGCAGTATTTT
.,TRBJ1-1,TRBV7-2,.,CASSLFGPGGTEAFF,TGTGCCAGCAGCTTATTTGGACCCGGAGGCACTGAAGCTTTCTTT
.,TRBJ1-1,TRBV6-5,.,CASTSPSGTEAFF,TGTGCCAGCACCTCGCCTTCGGGCACTGAAGCTTTCTTT
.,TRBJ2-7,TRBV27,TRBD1,CASSLFGTGSYEQYF,TGTGCCAGCAGTTTATTTGGGACAGGGTCCTACGAGCAGTACTTC
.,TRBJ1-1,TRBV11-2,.,CASSPQPQGEAFF,TGTGCCAGCAGTCCCCAACCCCAGGGTGAAGCTTTCTTT
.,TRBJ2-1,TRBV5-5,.,CASSAGTAEGHEQFF,TGTGCCAGCAGCGCGGGGACGGCCGAAGGGCATGAGCAGTTCTTC
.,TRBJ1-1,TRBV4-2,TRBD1,CASSHHRGDTEAFF,TGTGCCAGCAGCCATCACAGGGGGGACACTGAAGCTTTCTTT
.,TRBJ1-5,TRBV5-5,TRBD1,CASSLDPAARTGGNQPQHF,TGTGCCAGCAGCTTGGATCCGGCCGCGAGGACAGGGGGCAATCAGCCCCAGCATTTT
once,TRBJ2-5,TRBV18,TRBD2,CASSPLLSRSGRGETQYF,TGTGCCAGCTCACCGCTCCTATCGAGGAGCGGGAGGGGAGAGACCCAGTACTTC
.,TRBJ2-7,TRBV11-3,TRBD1,CASSIRQGPSYEQYF,TGTGCCAGCAGCATCCGACAGGGGCCGTCCTACGAGCAGTACTTC
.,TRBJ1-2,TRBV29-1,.,CSVERGNGYTF,TGCAGCGTTGAACGGGGGAATGGCTACACCTTC
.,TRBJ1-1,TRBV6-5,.,CASNRMDTNTEAFF,TGTGCCAGCAACAGAATGGACACGAACACTGAAGCTTTCTTT
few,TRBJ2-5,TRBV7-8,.,CASSLNIETQYF,TGTGCCAGCAGCTTAAACATAGAGACCCAGTACTTC
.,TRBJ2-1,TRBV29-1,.,CSVVGTYSYNEQFF,TGCAGCGTTGTGGGCACCTACTCCTACAATGAGCAGTTCTTC
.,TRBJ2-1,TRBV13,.,CASSARSSYNEQFF,TGTGCCAGCAGCGCTAGAAGCTCCTACAATGAGCAGTTCTTC
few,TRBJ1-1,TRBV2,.,CASRLNRDSTEAFF,TGTGCCAGCAGATTAAACCGGGACTCCACTGAAGCTTTCTTT